This is a list of T cell receptor beta chains from one sample in a study of spatial heterogeneity in lung cancer. TCRdb processed the 5' RACE reads anew with MiXCR; each CDR3 protein has one entry. The data show 45,000 to 65,000 distinct CDR3 sequences, less than 9% seen once. The sample consisted of PBMCs, taken at follow-up. The receptors were sampled from a female donor with early-stage non-small cell lung cancer. The CDR3 runs from the conserved cysteine through the conserved F or W. A D gene is named only where the DNA matches it firmly. The listing skips clone size in some rows; elsewhere it reads once, few, many or a size class.

d_call	v_call	clone_size	j_call	cdr3_aa	cdr3_nt
TRBD1	TRBV6-4	many	TRBJ2-7	CARRTGTESYEQYF	TGTGCCAGGCGCACCGGGACAGAGTCCTACGAGCAGTACTTC
.	TRBV4-2	few	TRBJ1-2	CASSQEGRETGYTF	TGTGCCAGCAGCCAAGAGGGACGGGAGACGGGCTACACCTTC
.	TRBV4-1	many	TRBJ1-1	CASNTRNPTSGNTEAFF	TGCGCCAGCAACACTCGGAACCCCACGTCAGGGAACACTGAAGCTTTCTTT
.	TRBV6-2/TRBV6-3	.	TRBJ1-6	CASRTEGGRSPLHF	TGTGCCAGCAGGACAGAAGGGGGACGATCACCCCTCCACTTT
.	TRBV20-1	many	TRBJ1-3	CSARSGRGSGNTIYF	TGCAGTGCTAGATCCGGGAGGGGTTCTGGAAACACCATATATTTT
.	TRBV14	.	TRBJ2-3	CASSQAGTFSTDTQYF	TGTGCCAGCAGCCAAGCCGGGACATTTAGCACAGATACGCAGTATTTT
TRBD1	TRBV5-4	many	TRBJ2-2	CASSLSSSGTGMNGELFF	TGTGCCAGCAGCTTGTCCTCCTCCGGGACAGGGATGAACGGGGAGCTGTTTTTT
.	TRBV25-1	.	TRBJ1-2	CASSESGRLLGYGYTF	TGTGCCAGCAGTGAATCGGGACGGCTATTGGGGTATGGCTACACCTTC
.	TRBV7-9	many	TRBJ2-3	CASSFLGADTQYF	TGTGCCAGCAGCTTCCTAGGAGCAGATACGCAGTATTTT
TRBD1	TRBV7-9	.	TRBJ2-5	CASSSPGTGLQETQYF	TGTGCCAGCAGCTCTCCCGGGACAGGGCTGCAAGAGACCCAGTACTTC
TRBD1	TRBV4-1	few	TRBJ2-1	CASSHEGASYNEQFF	TGCGCCAGCAGCCACGAGGGGGCCTCCTACAATGAGCAGTTCTTC
TRBD2	TRBV5-1	.	TRBJ2-7	CASSPGTSDSSYEQYF	TGCGCCAGCAGCCCGGGGACTAGCGACAGCTCCTACGAGCAGTACTTC
.	TRBV6-5	many	TRBJ2-5	CASSPGQFQETQYF	TGTGCCAGCAGCCCAGGACAGTTCCAAGAGACCCAGTACTTC
.	TRBV18	many	TRBJ1-1	CASSPPEGEAFF	TGTGCCAGCTCACCACCGGAGGGCGAAGCTTTCTTT
TRBD1	TRBV7-9	many	TRBJ1-6	CASRMDRGNSPLHF	TGTGCCAGCAGGATGGACAGGGGTAATTCACCCCTCCACTTT
TRBD1	TRBV5-1	many	TRBJ2-3	CASSFGTVTDTQYF	TGCGCCAGCAGCTTTGGGACAGTCACAGATACGCAGTATTTT
.	TRBV12-3/TRBV12-4	many	TRBJ1-2	CASSLRRTNYGYTF	TGTGCCAGCAGTTTGCGCAGGACTAACTATGGCTACACCTTC
TRBD1	TRBV30	few	TRBJ1-5	CAWSGQGSNQPQHF	TGTGCCTGGAGTGGACAGGGCAGCAATCAGCCCCAGCATTTT
.	TRBV29-1	many	TRBJ1-1	CSVEADENTEAFF	TGCAGCGTTGAAGCCGACGAGAACACTGAAGCTTTCTTT
.	TRBV2	few	TRBJ2-1	CASSTDHPTYNEQFF	TGTGCCAGCAGCACCGACCACCCTACCTACAATGAGCAGTTCTTC
TRBD1	TRBV19	many	TRBJ1-4	CASRRKTGTGGEGNEKLFF	TGTGCCAGTAGGCGAAAAACCGGGACAGGGGGCGAAGGTAATGAAAAACTGTTTTTT
.	TRBV9	.	TRBJ2-1	CASEKGGSYNEQFF	TGTGCCAGCGAGAAGGGGGGCTCCTACAATGAGCAGTTCTTC
.	TRBV24-1	few	TRBJ2-3	CATSISGDTQYF	TGTGCCACCTCTATCTCAGGGGATACGCAGTATTTT
.	TRBV28	.	TRBJ1-5	CASSLLAVNQPQHF	TGTGCCAGCAGTTTATTGGCGGTAAATCAGCCCCAGCATTTT